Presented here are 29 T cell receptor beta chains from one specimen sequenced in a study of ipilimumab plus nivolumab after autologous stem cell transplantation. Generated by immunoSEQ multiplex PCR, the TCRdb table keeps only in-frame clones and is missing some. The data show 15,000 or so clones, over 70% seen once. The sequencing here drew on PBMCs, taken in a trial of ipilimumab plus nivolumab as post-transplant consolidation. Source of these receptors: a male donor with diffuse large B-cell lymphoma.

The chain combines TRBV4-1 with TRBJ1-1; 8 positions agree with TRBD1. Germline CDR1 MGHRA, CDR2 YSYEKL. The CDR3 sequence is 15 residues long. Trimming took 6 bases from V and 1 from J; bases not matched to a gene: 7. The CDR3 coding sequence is TGCGCCAGCAGGACCCCCGGGACAGGGAACACTGAAGCTTTCTTT. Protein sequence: CASRTPGTGNTEAFF.

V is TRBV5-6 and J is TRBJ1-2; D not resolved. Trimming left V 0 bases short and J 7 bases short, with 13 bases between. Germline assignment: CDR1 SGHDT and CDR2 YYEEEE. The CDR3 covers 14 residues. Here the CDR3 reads CASSLAMNGRGYTF. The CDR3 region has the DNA TGTGCCAGCAGCTTGGCAATGAATGGTCGTGGCTACACCTTC.

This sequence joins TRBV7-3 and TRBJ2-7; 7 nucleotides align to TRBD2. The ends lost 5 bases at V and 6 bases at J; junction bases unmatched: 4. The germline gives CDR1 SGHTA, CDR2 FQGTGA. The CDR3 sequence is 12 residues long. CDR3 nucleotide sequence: TGTGCCAGCAGCCCAGGGACTATCGAGCAGTACTTC. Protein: CASSPGTIEQYF.

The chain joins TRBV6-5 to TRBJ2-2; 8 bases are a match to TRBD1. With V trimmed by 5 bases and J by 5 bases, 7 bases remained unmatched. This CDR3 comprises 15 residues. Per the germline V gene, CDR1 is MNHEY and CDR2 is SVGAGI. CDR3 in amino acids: CASSKRTGQTGELFF. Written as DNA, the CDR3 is TGTGCCAGCAGTAAACGGACAGGGCAAACCGGGGAGCTGTTTTTT.

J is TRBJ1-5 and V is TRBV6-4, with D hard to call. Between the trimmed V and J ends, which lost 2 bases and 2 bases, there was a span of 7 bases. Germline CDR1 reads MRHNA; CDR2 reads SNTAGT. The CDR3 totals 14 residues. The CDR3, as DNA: TGTGCCAGCAGTGACAGGGCTGGCAATCAGCCCCAGCATTTT. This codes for CASSDRAGNQPQHF.

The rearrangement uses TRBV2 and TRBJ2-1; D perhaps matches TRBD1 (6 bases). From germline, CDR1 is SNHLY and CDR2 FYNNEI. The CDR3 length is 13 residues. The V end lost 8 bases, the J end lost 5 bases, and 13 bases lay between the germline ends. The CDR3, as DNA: TGTGCCAGCGAGGGGACAACCGACAATGAGCAGTTCTTC. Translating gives CASEGTTDNEQFF.

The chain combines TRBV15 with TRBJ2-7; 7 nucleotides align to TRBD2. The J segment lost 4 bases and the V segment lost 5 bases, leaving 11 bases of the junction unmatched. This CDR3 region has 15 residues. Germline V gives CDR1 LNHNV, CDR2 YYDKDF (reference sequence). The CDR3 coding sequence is TGTGCCACCAGCCGTTCCGGGGGAGGGGTATACGAGCAGTACTTC. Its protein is CATSRSGGGVYEQYF. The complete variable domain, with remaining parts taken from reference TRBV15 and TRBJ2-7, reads DAMVIQNPRYQVTQFGKPVTLSCSQTLNHNVMYWYQQKSSQAPKLLFHYYDKDFNNEADTPDNFQSRRPNTSFCFLDIRSPGLGDTAMYLCATSRSGGGVYEQYFGPGTRLTVT.

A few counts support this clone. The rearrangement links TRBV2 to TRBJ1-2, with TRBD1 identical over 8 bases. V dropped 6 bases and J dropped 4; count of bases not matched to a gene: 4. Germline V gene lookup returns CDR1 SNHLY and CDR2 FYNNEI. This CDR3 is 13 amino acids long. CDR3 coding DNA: TGTGCCAGCAGCTTTACAGGGGGCTATGGCTACACCTTC. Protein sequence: CASSFTGGYGYTF.

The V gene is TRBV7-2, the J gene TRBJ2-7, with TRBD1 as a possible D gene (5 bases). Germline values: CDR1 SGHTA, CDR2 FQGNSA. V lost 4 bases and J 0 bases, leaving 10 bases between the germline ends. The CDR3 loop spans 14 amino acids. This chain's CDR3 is CASSSQQVSYEQYF. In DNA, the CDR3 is TGTGCCAGCAGCTCTCAACAGGTCTCCTACGAGCAGTACTTC.

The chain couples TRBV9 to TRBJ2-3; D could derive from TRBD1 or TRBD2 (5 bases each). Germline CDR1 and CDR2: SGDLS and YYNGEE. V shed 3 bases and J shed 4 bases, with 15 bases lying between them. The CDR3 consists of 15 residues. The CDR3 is CASSAEDGASDTQYF. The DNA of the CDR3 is TGTGCCAGCAGCGCGGAGGATGGGGCCTCAGATACGCAGTATTTT.

The CDR3 region is CASSEGVTGISGNTIYF. CDR3 sequence (DNA): TGTGCCAGCAGTGAAGGGGTTACGGGCATCTCTGGAAACACCATATATTTT. This chain joins TRBV2 and TRBJ1-3; D unresolved. The CDR3 runs to 17 residues. V dropped 1 base and J dropped 0 bases, with 13 bases sitting between them. The V gene's germline CDR1 is SNHLY and CDR2 FYNNEI.

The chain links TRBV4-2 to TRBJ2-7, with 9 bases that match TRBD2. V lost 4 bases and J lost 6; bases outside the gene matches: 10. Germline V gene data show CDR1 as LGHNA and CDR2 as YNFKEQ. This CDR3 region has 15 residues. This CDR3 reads CASSLGASGIAEQYF. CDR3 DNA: TGTGCCAGCAGCCTGGGGGCTAGCGGGATAGCCGAGCAGTACTTC.

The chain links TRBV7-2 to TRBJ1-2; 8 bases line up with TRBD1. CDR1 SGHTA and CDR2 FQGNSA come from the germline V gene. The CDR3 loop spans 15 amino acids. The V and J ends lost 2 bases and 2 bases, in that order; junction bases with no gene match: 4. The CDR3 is CASSLQGAINYGYTF. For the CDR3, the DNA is TGTGCCAGCAGCTTACAGGGGGCCATCAACTATGGCTACACCTTC.

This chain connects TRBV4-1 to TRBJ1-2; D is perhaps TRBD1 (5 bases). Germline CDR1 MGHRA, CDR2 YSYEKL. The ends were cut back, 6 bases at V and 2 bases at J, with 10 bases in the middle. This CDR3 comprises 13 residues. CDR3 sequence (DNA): TGCGCCAGCAGAGGAACAGGAAACTATGGCTACACCTTC. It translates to CASRGTGNYGYTF.

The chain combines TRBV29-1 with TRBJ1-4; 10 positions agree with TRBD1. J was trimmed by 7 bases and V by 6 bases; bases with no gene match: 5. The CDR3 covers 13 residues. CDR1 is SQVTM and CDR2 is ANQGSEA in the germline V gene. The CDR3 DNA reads TGCAGCGTGGGGGGACAGGGGAGTGAAAAACTGTTTTTT. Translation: CSVGGQGSEKLFF.

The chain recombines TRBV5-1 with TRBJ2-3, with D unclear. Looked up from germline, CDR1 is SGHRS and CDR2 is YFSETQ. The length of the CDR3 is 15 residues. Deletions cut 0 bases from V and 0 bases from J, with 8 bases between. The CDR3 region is CASSLAARSTDTQYF. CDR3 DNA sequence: TGCGCCAGCAGCTTGGCGGCTAGAAGCACAGATACGCAGTATTTT.

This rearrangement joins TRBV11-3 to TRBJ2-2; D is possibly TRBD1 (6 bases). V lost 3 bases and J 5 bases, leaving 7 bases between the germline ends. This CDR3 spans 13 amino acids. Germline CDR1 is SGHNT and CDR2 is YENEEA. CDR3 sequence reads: CASSFTGTGELFF. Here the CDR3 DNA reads TGTGCCAGCAGCTTCACAGGGACCGGGGAGCTGTTTTTT. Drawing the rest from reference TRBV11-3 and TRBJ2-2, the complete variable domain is EAGVVQSPRYKIIEKKQPVAFWCNPISGHNTLYWYLQNLGQGPELLIRYENEEAVDDSQLPKDRFSAERLKGVDSTLKIQPAELGDSAVYLCASSFTGTGELFFGEGSRLTVL.

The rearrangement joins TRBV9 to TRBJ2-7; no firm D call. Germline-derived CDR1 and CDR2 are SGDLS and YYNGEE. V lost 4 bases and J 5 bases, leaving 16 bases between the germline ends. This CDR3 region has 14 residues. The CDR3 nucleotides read TGTGCCAGCAGCCCGTTAGGAAGTTCCCACGAGCAGTACTTC. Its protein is CASSPLGSSHEQYF.

The CDR3 DNA sequence: TGTGCCAGTAGTATAAGGGGCGCGAACACCGGGGAGCTGTTTTTT. It encodes CASSIRGANTGELFF. The chain has TRBV19 and TRBJ2-2, with a possible D match to TRBD1 (5 bases). The V gene lost 2 bases and the J gene lost 0 bases, with 7 bases spanning the gap. CDR1 LNHDA and CDR2 SQIVND come from the germline V gene (reference sequence). The CDR3 extends over 15 amino acids. The variable domain in full, completed from reference TRBV19 and TRBJ2-2, reads DGGITQSPKYLFRKEGQNVTLSCEQNLNHDAMYWYRQDPGQGLRLIYYSQIVNDFQKGDIAEGYSVSREKKESFPLTVTSAQKNPTAFYLCASSIRGANTGELFFGEGSRLTVL.

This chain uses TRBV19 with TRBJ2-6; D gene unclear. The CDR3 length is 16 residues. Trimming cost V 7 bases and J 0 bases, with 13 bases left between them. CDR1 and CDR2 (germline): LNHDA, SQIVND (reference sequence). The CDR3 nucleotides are TGTGCCAGTATGGGCACTTTATTCTCTGGGGCCAACGTCCTGACTTTC. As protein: CASMGTLFSGANVLTF.

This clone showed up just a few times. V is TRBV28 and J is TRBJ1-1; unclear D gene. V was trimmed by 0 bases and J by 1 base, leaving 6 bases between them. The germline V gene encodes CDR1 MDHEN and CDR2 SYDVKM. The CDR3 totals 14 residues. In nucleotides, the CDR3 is TGTGCCAGCAGTTTATGGCCTGGGAACACTGAAGCTTTCTTT. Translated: CASSLWPGNTEAFF.

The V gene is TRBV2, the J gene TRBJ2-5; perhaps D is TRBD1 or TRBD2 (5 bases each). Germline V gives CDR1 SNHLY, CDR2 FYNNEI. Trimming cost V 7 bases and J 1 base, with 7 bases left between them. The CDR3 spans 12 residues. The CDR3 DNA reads TGTGCCAGCAATGGGGGCCAAGAGACCCAGTACTTC. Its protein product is CASNGGQETQYF.

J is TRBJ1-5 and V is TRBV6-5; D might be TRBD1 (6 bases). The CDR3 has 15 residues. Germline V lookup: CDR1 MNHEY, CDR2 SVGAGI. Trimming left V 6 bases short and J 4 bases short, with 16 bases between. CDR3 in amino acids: CASRPMTGGNQPQHF. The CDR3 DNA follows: TGTGCCAGCAGACCTATGACAGGAGGGAATCAGCCCCAGCATTTT.

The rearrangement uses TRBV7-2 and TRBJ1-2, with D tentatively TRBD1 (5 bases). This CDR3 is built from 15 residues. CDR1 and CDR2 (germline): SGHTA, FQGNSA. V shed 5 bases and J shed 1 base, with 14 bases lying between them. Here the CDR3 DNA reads TGTGCCAGCAGCCGAAGGAGGACACTTAACTATGGCTACACCTTC. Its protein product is CASSRRRTLNYGYTF.

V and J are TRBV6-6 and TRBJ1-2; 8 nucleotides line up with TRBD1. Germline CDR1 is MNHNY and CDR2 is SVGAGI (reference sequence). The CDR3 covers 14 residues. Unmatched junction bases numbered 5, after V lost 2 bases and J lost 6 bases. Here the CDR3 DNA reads TGTGCCAGCAGTTACGGCAGGGGGCGGAATGGCTACACCTTC. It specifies CASSYGRGRNGYTF.

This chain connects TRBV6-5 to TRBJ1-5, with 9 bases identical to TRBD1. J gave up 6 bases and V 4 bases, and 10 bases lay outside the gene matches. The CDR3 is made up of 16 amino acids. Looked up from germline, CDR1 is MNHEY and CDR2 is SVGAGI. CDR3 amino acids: CASSSTTGGFGQPQHF. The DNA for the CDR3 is TGTGCCAGCAGTTCCACGACAGGGGGATTCGGTCAGCCCCAGCATTTT.

CDR3 coding DNA: TGTGCCAGTAGTATGGCCGGACAGGGGTTATCTAATGAAAAACTGTTTTTT. This codes for CASSMAGQGLSNEKLFF. J is TRBJ1-4 and V is TRBV19; 9 bases agree with TRBD1. With V trimmed by 3 bases and J by 3 bases, 8 bases remained unmatched. The CDR3 is 17 residues long. Germline V CDR1 and CDR2: LNHDA, SQIVND (reference sequence).

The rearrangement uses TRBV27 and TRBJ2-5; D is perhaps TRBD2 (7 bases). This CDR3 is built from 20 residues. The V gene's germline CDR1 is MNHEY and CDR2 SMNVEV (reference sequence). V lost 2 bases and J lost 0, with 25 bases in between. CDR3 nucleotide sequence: TGTGCCAGCAGTTTAGTGATTCACCCCCCCAGCGGGGACAACCAAGAGACCCAGTACTTC. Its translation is CASSLVIHPPSGDNQETQYF.

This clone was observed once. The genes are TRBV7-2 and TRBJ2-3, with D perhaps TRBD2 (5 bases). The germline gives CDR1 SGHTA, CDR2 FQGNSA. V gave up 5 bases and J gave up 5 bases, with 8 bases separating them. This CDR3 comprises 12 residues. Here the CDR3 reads CASSTREDTQYF. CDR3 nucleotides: TGTGCCAGCAGCACCCGGGAAGATACGCAGTATTTT.